Presented here are 31 T cell receptor beta chains from one specimen sequenced in a study of OX40 agonist ivuxolimab in advanced cancers. The method was immunoSEQ multiplex PCR; TCRdb's version includes in-frame clones alone and lacks a portion of them. The table has some 70,000 clones, about 85% seen once. The sequenced sample was CD4+ or CD8+ T cells sorted from blood, obtained in a trial of the OX40 agonist ivuxolimab. All receptors come from an adult with an advanced solid tumor such as melanoma, head and neck, liver or kidney cancer.

This rearrangement joins TRBV10-3 to TRBJ2-7, with a weak D call TRBD1 (6 bases). The CDR3 length is 14 residues. The germline V gene encodes CDR1 ENHRY and CDR2 SYGVKD. Trimming removed 2 bases from V and 3 bases from J, with 11 bases in between. The CDR3 here is CAISEGTQLYEQYF. CDR3 coding DNA: TGTGCCATCAGTGAGGGGACACAGCTCTACGAGCAGTACTTC.

Remarks on this clone: The germline gene is not matched at one end of the junction; a read error may be the cause. This chain connects TRBV7-8 to TRBJ2-1; TRBD2 aligns across 15 bases. The CDR3 loop spans 21 amino acids. Per germline, CDR1 SGHVS and CDR2 FQNEAQ. The CDR3 reads CASSVARVGLAGGQWTDEQFF. The CDR3 nucleotides are TGTGCCAGCAGCGTAGCGAGAGTAGGACTAGCGGGGGGGCAGTGGACGGATGAGCAGTTCTTC.

V gene TRBV5-1 combines with J gene TRBJ1-3; D not certain. Trimming stripped 3 bases from V and 0 bases from J, with 13 bases between. Germline assignment: CDR1 SGHRS and CDR2 YFSETQ. The CDR3 is 16 amino acids. In nucleotides, the CDR3 is TGCGCCAGCAGCTCCCGCGCTCCAGACTCTGGAAACACCATATATTTT. It specifies CASSSRAPDSGNTIYF.

The chain employs TRBV5-4 and TRBJ1-1; 10 bases are shared with TRBD1. The germline V gene has CDR1 SGHNT and CDR2 YYREEE (reference sequence). The ends lost 4 bases at V and 5 bases at J; junction bases unmatched: 8. The CDR3 is made up of 15 amino acids. The CDR3 DNA is TGTGCCAGCAGCCCGGGACAGGGGATAGGGACTGAAGCTTTCTTT. Amino acids: CASSPGQGIGTEAFF. The full variable domain, rest sourced from reference TRBV5-4 and TRBJ1-1, is ETGVTQSPTHLIKTRGQQVTLRCSSQSGHNTVSWYQQALGQGPQFIFQYYREEENGRGNFPPRFSGLQFPNYSSELNVNALELDDSALYLCASSPGQGIGTEAFFGQGTRLTVV.

This chain links TRBV5-1 with TRBJ2-2, with 8 bases matching TRBD1. Germline V gene data show CDR1 as SGHRS and CDR2 as YFSETQ. The CDR3 extends over 15 amino acids. V was pared by 3 bases and J by 4 bases, with 5 bases of the junction left unmatched. For the CDR3, the DNA is TGCGCCAGCAGCTGGGACAGGTCAGGCACCGGGGAGCTGTTTTTT. This encodes CASSWDRSGTGELFF.

The V call is TRBV5-4, the J call TRBJ2-1, with a possible D match to TRBD2 (6 bases). This CDR3 has 14 residues. Trimming removed 0 bases from V and 3 bases from J, with 7 bases in between. From germline, CDR1 is SGHNT and CDR2 YYREEE (reference sequence). DNA for the CDR3: TGTGCCAGCAGCTTGGCGACTAGCTACAATGAGCAGTTCTTC. Its protein product is CASSLATSYNEQFF.

V usage is TRBV5-4 and J usage is TRBJ1-6; 7 bases are shared with TRBD1. There are 15 residues in the CDR3. The V gene's germline CDR1 is SGHNT and CDR2 YYREEE (reference sequence). V was clipped by 2 bases and J by 10 bases; unmatched bases: 9. The DNA for the CDR3 is TGTGCCAGCAGCTTAGACCAGGGGGGTCGGTCACCCCTCCACTTT. Its protein product is CASSLDQGGRSPLHF. The entire variable domain, with the rest obtained from reference TRBV5-4 and TRBJ1-6, is as follows: ETGVTQSPTHLIKTRGQQVTLRCSSQSGHNTVSWYQQALGQGPQFIFQYYREEENGRGNFPPRFSGLQFPNYSSELNVNALELDDSALYLCASSLDQGGRSPLHFGNGTRLTVT.

The V and J genes are TRBV5-1 and TRBJ1-4, with D unresolved. The V end was cut by 1 base, the J end by 8 bases, with 6 bases between. The CDR3 contains 12 residues. Per germline, CDR1 SGHRS and CDR2 YFSETQ. The chain's CDR3 is CASSLQGEKLFF. The CDR3 DNA follows: TGCGCCAGCAGCTTGCAAGGGGAAAAACTGTTTTTT.

For the CDR3, the DNA is TGTGCCAGCAGTCTTGGAGGGGGATCCTACGAGCAGTACTTC. It yields the protein CASSLGGGSYEQYF. The chain couples TRBV11-3 to TRBJ2-7, with D perhaps being TRBD1 or TRBD2 (6 bases each). This CDR3 comprises 14 residues. CDR1 and CDR2 from the germline V gene are SGHNT and YENEEA. V was clipped by 6 bases and J by 1 base, with 13 bases between them.

The rearrangement links TRBV25-1 to TRBJ2-7, with 9 bases aligning to TRBD1. The CDR3 has 16 amino acids. Germline CDR1 is MGHDK and CDR2 is SYGVNS. The junction had 10 bases not matched to a gene; V was cut back by 4 bases and J by 3 bases. The chain's CDR3 is CASSGASGTGFYEQYF. The CDR3 coding sequence is TGTGCCAGCAGTGGCGCTTCCGGGACAGGGTTCTACGAGCAGTACTTC.

The rearrangement uses TRBV6-5 and TRBJ1-1; D unresolved. The CDR3 loop spans 15 amino acids. The germline V and J ends were trimmed by 0 bases and 1 base, with 9 bases remaining between them. From germline, CDR1 is MNHEY and CDR2 SVGAGI. The CDR3 region is CASSYSSSANTEAFF. The CDR3 nucleotides are TGTGCCAGCAGTTACTCTTCTTCGGCGAACACTGAAGCTTTCTTT.

This clone was counted a few times. The chain combines TRBV7-9 with TRBJ1-1; 7 nucleotides line up with TRBD1. CDR1 and CDR2 from the germline V gene are SEHNR and FQNEAQ (reference sequence). The CDR3 is made up of 14 amino acids. Losses at the gene ends were 1 base for V and 10 bases for J; bases not matched to a gene: 9. Written as DNA, the CDR3 is TGTGCCAGCAGCTTAGGAGAGGGGGCGGCGGGAGCTTTCTTT. Protein sequence: CASSLGEGAAGAFF. The full variable domain, rest sourced from reference TRBV7-9 and TRBJ1-1, is DTGVSQNPRHKITKRGQNVTFRCDPISEHNRLYWYRQTLGQGPEFLTYFQNEAQLEKSRLLSDRFSAERPKGSFSTLEIQRTEQGDSAMYLCASSLGEGAAGAFFGQGTRLTVV.

The chain couples TRBV6-5 to TRBJ2-5; weak D call: TRBD1 (6 bases). CDR3 length equals 12 residues. Trimming pared 0 bases from V and 13 bases from J, leaving 12 bases between. Germline CDR1 MNHEY, CDR2 SVGAGI. In DNA form, the CDR3 reads TGTGCCAGCAGTTACTCAGGGGGTACAAGGTACTTC. Translation gives CASSYSGGTRYF.

The chain recombines TRBV11-2 with TRBJ1-1; TRBD1 might be the D (5 bases). The germline CDR1 and CDR2 sequences are SGHAT and FQNNGV. The CDR3 length is 15 residues. V lost 4 bases, J lost 0 bases, and 12 bases lay in between. CDR3 nucleotide sequence: TGTGCCAGCAGCTCCCAGGGTTTGATGAACACTGAAGCTTTCTTT. It yields the protein CASSSQGLMNTEAFF.

V is TRBV25-1 and J is TRBJ1-3, with TRBD1 matching 7 bases. Germline lookup yields CDR1 MGHDK and CDR2 SYGVNS. The CDR3 sequence is 16 residues long. V lost 3 bases and J lost 1; bases outside the gene matches: 6. The CDR3 DNA sequence: TGTGCCAGCAGTGACACAGGGGTAGGTTCTGGAAACACCATATATTTT. It is translated as CASSDTGVGSGNTIYF.

The chain recombines TRBV5-4 with TRBJ2-7; TRBD2 aligns across 12 bases. Germline assignment: CDR1 SGHNT and CDR2 YYREEE (reference sequence). Trimming took 4 bases from V and 3 from J; bases not matched to a gene: 5. The CDR3 contains 15 residues. Here the CDR3 reads CASSPLAGGLYEQYF. In DNA, the CDR3 is TGTGCCAGCAGCCCACTAGCGGGGGGCCTCTACGAGCAGTACTTC.

V gene TRBV6-5 combines with J gene TRBJ1-3, with unresolved D. The CDR3 extends over 14 amino acids. The V end was cut by 2 bases, the J end by 7 bases, with 12 bases between. The germline V gene has CDR1 MNHEY and CDR2 SVGAGI. The CDR3 sequence: CASSYRGTSNTIYF. CDR3 DNA: TGTGCCAGCAGTTACAGAGGAACTTCCAACACCATATATTTT.

The V call is TRBV5-1, the J call TRBJ1-2; D ambiguous. This CDR3 comprises 13 residues. The V end lost 0 bases, the J end lost 6 bases, and 9 bases lay between the germline ends. Per the germline V gene, CDR1 is SGHRS and CDR2 is YFSETQ. The CDR3 spells CASSLGDGHGYTF. CDR3 nucleotides: TGCGCCAGCAGCTTGGGTGACGGGCATGGCTACACCTTC.

As concerns this clone: The DNA is left out, because the CDR3 cannot be placed on it with certainty; the CDR3 is given as TCRdb lists it. The chain couples TRBV21-1 to TRBJ1-2; the tabulated D call, TRBD1, remains unverified against the DNA. TRBV21-1 is described as a pseudogene. The CDR3 has 16 residues if both end residues are counted. The CDR3 is CASSKYWGQGAYGYTF.

V is TRBV25-1 and J is TRBJ2-1; D possibly uses TRBD1 or TRBD2 (6 bases each). The CDR3 covers 15 residues. Looked up from germline, CDR1 is MGHDK and CDR2 is SYGVNS. V gave up 6 bases and J gave up 5 bases, with 17 bases separating them. CDR3 amino acids: CASRKGGSAHNEQFF. CDR3 nucleotide sequence: TGTGCCAGCAGGAAGGGGGGCTCAGCACACAATGAGCAGTTCTTC.

In its sample, this clone was seen once. CDR3 nucleotides: TGTGCCAGCAGCTCACCGGGACAGGGTTACTCACCCCTCCACTTT. It encodes CASSSPGQGYSPLHF. The V call is TRBV5-4, the J call TRBJ1-6; 9 positions agree with TRBD1. The V gene end was trimmed by 3 bases and the J gene end by 10 bases; junction bases not matched to a gene: 8. Germline V gene lookup returns CDR1 SGHNT and CDR2 YYREEE (reference sequence). This CDR3 comprises 15 residues. The full variable domain, rest sourced from reference TRBV5-4 and TRBJ1-6, is ETGVTQSPTHLIKTRGQQVTLRCSSQSGHNTVSWYQQALGQGPQFIFQYYREEENGRGNFPPRFSGLQFPNYSSELNVNALELDDSALYLCASSSPGQGYSPLHFGNGTRLTVT.

The V and J genes are TRBV19 and TRBJ2-1; no reliable D call. The CDR3 sequence is 15 residues long. Trimming stripped 4 bases from V and 0 bases from J, with 10 bases between. Germline assignment: CDR1 LNHDA and CDR2 SQIVND (reference sequence). In DNA, the CDR3 is TGTGCCAGTAGTAGAATACGAAGCTCCTACAATGAGCAGTTCTTC. Translated: CASSRIRSSYNEQFF.

The chain couples TRBV5-6 to TRBJ2-1; 7 bases line up with TRBD1. J was trimmed by 9 bases and V by 3 bases; bases with no gene match: 12. The CDR3 has 15 residues. Germline V gene data show CDR1 as SGHDT and CDR2 as YYEEEE. The CDR3 loop is CASSSGTEWFLEQFF. The CDR3 DNA is TGTGCCAGCAGCTCCGGGACAGAGTGGTTTCTTGAGCAGTTCTTC.

Comments on this clone: At one end, the junction sequence differs from germline, possibly due to a read error. The chain carries TRBV7-8 and TRBJ2-7, with 8 bases lining up with TRBD2. The germline gives CDR1 SGHVS, CDR2 FQNEAQ. This CDR3 comprises 15 residues. The CDR3 nucleotides are TGTACCAGCAGCTTACGACGGGAGGGGACCTACGAGCAGTACTTC. It encodes CTSSLRREGTYEQYF.

This chain connects TRBV18 to TRBJ2-1; TRBD2 matches 11 bases. Germline CDR1 reads KGHSH; CDR2 reads LQKENI. CDR3 length: 15 amino acids. Germline trimming cut 3 bases from V and 4 bases from J; bases unmatched to any gene: 2. This chain's CDR3 is CASSPSSGGYNEQFF. CDR3 coding DNA: TGTGCCAGCTCACCTTCTAGCGGGGGGTACAATGAGCAGTTCTTC.

V is TRBV5-1 and J is TRBJ2-7; possible D gene TRBD1, 6 bases. The CDR3 contains 16 residues. Germline CDR1 and CDR2: SGHRS and YFSETQ. The V end lost 0 bases, the J end lost 6 bases, and 19 bases lay between the germline ends. The CDR3, as DNA: TGCGCCAGCAGCTTGGATACCCCCGGCAGGGGCGGCGAGCAGTACTTC. Translated, it gives CASSLDTPGRGGEQYF.

The V gene is TRBV10-3, the J gene TRBJ2-2; D is perhaps TRBD1 or TRBD2 (5 bases each). CDR1 and CDR2 from the germline V gene are ENHRY and SYGVKD. Between the trimmed V and J ends, which lost 1 base and 9 bases, there was a span of 18 bases. This CDR3 region has 16 residues. The CDR3 sequence is CAISEWGTSSPRELFF. The CDR3 coding sequence is TGTGCCATCAGTGAGTGGGGGACCTCTTCCCCCCGGGAGCTGTTTTTT.

The sample holds many counts of this clone. The gene calls are TRBV20-1 and TRBJ1-1; D is uncertain. CDR1 is DFQATT, CDR2 SNEGSKA, per germline (reference sequence). Trimming shortened V by 4 bases and J by 11 bases, and 14 bases separated the two germline ends. There are 11 residues in the CDR3. The CDR3 coding sequence is TGCAGTGCTACAGACAAGGTAGGGGCTTTCTTT. It translates to CSATDKVGAFF.

V gene TRBV6-5 combines with J gene TRBJ2-2; D ambiguous. This CDR3 contains 11 residues. Trimming pared 4 bases from V and 8 bases from J, leaving 5 bases between. Germline V gene data show CDR1 as MNHEY and CDR2 as SVGAGI. The CDR3 bases are TGTGCCAGCAGTTTGGAGGGGGAGCTGTTTTTT. This gives the protein CASSLEGELFF.

This chain joins TRBV2 and TRBJ2-6; D is uncertain. Looked up from germline, CDR1 is SNHLY and CDR2 is FYNNEI. V was clipped by 7 bases and J by 4 bases, with 14 bases between them. This CDR3 is built from 15 residues. This CDR3 is CASNIDQSGANVLTF. CDR3 coding DNA: TGTGCCAGCAACATAGACCAGTCAGGGGCCAACGTCCTGACTTTC. Supplemented by reference TRBV2 and TRBJ2-6, the full variable domain reads EPEVTQTPSHQVTQMGQEVILRCVPISNHLYFYWYRQILGQKVEFLVSFYNNEISEKSEIFDDQFSVERPDGSNFTLKIRSTKLEDSAMYFCASNIDQSGANVLTFGAGSRLTVL.

The rearrangement uses TRBV7-2 and TRBJ2-1; D possibly matches TRBD1 or TRBD2 (5 bases each). The CDR3 is made up of 17 amino acids. From germline, CDR1 is SGHTA and CDR2 FQGNSA. Trimming stripped 0 bases from V and 4 bases from J, with 16 bases between. The CDR3 sequence is CASSLASGTSTYNEQFF. DNA for the CDR3: TGTGCCAGCAGCTTAGCTTCCGGGACCAGCACATACAATGAGCAGTTCTTC. Variable domain in full (rest from reference TRBV7-2 and TRBJ2-1): GAGVSQSPSNKVTEKGKDVELRCDPISGHTALYWYRQSLGQGLEFLIYFQGNSAPDKSGLPSDRFSAERTGGSVSTLTIQRTQQEDSAVYLCASSLASGTSTYNEQFFGPGTRLTVL.